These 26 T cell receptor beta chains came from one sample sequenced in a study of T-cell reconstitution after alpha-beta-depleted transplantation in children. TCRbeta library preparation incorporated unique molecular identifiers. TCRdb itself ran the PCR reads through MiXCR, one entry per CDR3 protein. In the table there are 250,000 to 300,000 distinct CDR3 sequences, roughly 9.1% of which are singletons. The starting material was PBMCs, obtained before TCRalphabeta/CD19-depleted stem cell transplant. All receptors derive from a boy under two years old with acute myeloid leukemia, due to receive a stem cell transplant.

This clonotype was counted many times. CDR3 DNA sequence: TGTGCCAGCAGCTTAGAGACCGGGACGGCCTCCTACGAGCAGTACTTC. It codes for CASSLETGTASYEQYF. The chain has TRBV7-2 and TRBJ2-7; D tentatively fits TRBD1 or TRBD2 (5 bases each). This CDR3 is built from 16 residues. Germline V gene data show CDR1 as SGHTA and CDR2 as FQGNSA. Trimming removed 1 base from V and 0 bases from J, with 13 bases in between.

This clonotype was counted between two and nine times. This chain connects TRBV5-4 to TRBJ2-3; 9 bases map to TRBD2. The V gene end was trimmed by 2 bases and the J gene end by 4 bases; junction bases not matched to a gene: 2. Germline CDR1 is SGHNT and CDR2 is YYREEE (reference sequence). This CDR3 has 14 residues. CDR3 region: CASSFSGSADTQYF. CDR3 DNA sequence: TGTGCCAGCAGCTTTAGCGGGAGCGCAGATACGCAGTATTTT.

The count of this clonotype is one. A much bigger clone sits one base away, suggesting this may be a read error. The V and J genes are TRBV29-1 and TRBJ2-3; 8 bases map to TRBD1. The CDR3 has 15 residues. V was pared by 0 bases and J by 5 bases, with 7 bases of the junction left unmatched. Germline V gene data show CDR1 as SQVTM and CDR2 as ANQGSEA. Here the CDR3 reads CSVEELDREKDTQYF. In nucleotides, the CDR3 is TGCAGCGTTGAAGAACTGGACAGGGAGAAAGATACGCAGTATTTT.

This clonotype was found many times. The CDR3 region is CASSWTGDNSPLHF. For the CDR3, the DNA is TGCGCCAGCAGCTGGACAGGGGATAATTCACCCCTCCACTTT. The chain uses TRBV5-1 and TRBJ1-6, with 9 bases matching TRBD1. CDR3 length: 14 residues. Unmatched junction bases numbered 0, after V lost 3 bases and J lost 5 bases. Germline CDR1 and CDR2: SGHRS and YFSETQ. Filled out from reference TRBV5-1 and TRBJ1-6, the complete variable domain reads KAGVTQTPRYLIKTRGQQVTLSCSPISGHRSVSWYQQTPGQGLQFLFEYFSETQRNKGNFPGRFSGRQFSNSRSEMNVSTLELGDSALYLCASSWTGDNSPLHFGNGTRLTVT.

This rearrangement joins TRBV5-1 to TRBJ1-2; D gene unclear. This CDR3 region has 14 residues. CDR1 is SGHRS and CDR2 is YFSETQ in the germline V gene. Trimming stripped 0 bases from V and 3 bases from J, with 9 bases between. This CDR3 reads CASSLESTDYGYTF. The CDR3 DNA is TGCGCCAGCAGCTTGGAGTCAACGGACTATGGCTACACCTTC.

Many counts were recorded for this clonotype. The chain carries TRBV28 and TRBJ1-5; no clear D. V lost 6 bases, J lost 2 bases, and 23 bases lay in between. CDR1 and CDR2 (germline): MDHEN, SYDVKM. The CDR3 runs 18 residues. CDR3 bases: TGTGCCAGCAGCCTAGATCTGCGCCTGGGGATCGGCAATCAGCCCCAGCATTTT. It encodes CASSLDLRLGIGNQPQHF.

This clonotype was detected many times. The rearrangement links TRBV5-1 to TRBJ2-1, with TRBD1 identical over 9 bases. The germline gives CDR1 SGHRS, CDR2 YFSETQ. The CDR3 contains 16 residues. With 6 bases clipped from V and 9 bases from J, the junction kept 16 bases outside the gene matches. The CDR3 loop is CASTLQGAEMGGEQFF. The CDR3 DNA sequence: TGCGCCAGCACCCTACAGGGGGCAGAAATGGGAGGTGAGCAGTTCTTC.

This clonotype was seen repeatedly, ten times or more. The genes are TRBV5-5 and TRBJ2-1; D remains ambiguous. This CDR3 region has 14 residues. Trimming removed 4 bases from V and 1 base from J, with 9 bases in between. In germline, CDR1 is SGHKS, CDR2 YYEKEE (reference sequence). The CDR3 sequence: CASSGLQSYNEQFF. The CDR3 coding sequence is TGTGCCAGCAGCGGCCTACAGTCCTACAATGAGCAGTTCTTC.

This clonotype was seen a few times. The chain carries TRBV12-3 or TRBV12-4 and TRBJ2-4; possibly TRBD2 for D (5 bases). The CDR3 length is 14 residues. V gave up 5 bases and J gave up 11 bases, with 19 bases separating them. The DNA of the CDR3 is TGTGCCAGCAGTCCCGAGTCGAGGCGGAGGTTTCAGTACTTC. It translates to CASSPESRRRFQYF.

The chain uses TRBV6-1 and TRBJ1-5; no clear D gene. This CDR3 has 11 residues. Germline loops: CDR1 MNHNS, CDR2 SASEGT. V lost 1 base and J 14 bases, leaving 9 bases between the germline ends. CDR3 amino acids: CASSEGAAKHF. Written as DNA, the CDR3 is TGTGCCAGCAGTGAAGGGGCCGCGAAGCATTTT.

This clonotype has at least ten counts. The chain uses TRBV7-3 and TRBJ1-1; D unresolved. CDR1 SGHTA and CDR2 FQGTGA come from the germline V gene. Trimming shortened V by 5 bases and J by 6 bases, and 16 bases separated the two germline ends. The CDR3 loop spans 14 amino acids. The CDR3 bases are TGTGCCAGCAGCATCGCCCCCGGCGGGGCTGAAGCTTTCTTT. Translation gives CASSIAPGGAEAFF.

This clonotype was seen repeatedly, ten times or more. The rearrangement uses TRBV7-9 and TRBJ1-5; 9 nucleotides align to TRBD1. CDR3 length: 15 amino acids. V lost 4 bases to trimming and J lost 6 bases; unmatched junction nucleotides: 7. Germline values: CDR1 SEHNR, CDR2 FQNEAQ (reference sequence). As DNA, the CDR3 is TGTGCCAGCAGCTGGGGACAGGGCGAGGGTCAGCCCCAGCATTTT. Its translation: CASSWGQGEGQPQHF.

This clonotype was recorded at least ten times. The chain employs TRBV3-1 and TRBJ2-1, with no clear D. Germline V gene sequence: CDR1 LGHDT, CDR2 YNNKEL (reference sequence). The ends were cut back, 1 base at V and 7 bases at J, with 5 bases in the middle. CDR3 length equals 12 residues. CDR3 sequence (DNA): TGTGCCAGCAGCCAAGCAGCAAATGAGCAGTTCTTC. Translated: CASSQAANEQFF.

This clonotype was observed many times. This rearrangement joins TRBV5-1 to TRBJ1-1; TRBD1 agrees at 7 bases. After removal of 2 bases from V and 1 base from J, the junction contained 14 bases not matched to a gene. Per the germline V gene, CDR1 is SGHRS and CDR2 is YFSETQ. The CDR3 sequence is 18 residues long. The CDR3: CASSLTLPDRPPNTEAFF. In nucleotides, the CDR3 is TGCGCCAGCAGCTTAACCCTACCGGACAGGCCCCCGAACACTGAAGCTTTCTTT.

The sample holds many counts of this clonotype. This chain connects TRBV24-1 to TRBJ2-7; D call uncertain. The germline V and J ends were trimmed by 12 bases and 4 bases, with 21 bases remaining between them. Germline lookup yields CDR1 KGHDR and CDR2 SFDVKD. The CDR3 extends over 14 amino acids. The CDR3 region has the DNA TGTGCCTCTTGGGCAGGAAGGCCATTTTACGAGCAGTACTTC. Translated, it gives CASWAGRPFYEQYF.

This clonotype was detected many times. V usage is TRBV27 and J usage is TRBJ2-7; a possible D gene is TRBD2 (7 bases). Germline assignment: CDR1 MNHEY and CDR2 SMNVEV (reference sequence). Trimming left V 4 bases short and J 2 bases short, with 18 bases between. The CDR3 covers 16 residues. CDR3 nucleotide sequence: TGTGCCAGCAGTTCCTATGGGGCGGGGGACACCTACGAGCAGTACTTC. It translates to CASSSYGAGDTYEQYF.

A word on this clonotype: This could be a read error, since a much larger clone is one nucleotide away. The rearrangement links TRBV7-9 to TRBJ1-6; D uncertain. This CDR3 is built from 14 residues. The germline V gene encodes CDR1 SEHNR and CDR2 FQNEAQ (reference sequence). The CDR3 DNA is TGTGCCAGCAGCTGGAGCTCCTGTAATTCACCCCTCCACTTT. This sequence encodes CASSWSSCNSPLHF.

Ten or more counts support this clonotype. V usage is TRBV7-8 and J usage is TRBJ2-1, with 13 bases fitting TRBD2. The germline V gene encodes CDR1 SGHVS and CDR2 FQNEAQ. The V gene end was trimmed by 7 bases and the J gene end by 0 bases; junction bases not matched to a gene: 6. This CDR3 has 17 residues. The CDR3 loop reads CASILGTSGTSYNEQFF. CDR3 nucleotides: TGTGCCAGCATACTCGGGACTAGCGGGACCTCCTACAATGAGCAGTTCTTC.

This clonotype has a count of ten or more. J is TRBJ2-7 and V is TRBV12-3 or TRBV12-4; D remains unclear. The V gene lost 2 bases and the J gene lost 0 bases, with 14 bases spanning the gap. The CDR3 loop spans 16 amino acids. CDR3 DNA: TGTGCCAGCAGTTTAACCCGTGGGTCCAGCTCCTACGAGCAGTACTTC. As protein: CASSLTRGSSSYEQYF.

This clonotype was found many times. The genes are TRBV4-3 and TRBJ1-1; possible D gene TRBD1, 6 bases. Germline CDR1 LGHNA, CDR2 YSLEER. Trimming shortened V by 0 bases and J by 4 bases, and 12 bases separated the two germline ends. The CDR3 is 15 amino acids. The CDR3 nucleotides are TGCGCCAGCAGCCAAGATCGGGGGGCGGGCACTGAAGCTTTCTTT. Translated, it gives CASSQDRGAGTEAFF.

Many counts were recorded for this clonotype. This CDR3 is CASRPGLGRDADTQYF. Here the CDR3 DNA reads TGCGCCAGCAGACCGGGACTCGGCCGAGACGCAGATACGCAGTATTTT. The genes are TRBV5-1 and TRBJ2-3, with D perhaps matching TRBD2 (6 bases). The V gene's germline CDR1 is SGHRS and CDR2 YFSETQ. Between the trimmed V and J ends, which lost 5 bases and 4 bases, there was a span of 20 bases. The CDR3 has 16 amino acids.

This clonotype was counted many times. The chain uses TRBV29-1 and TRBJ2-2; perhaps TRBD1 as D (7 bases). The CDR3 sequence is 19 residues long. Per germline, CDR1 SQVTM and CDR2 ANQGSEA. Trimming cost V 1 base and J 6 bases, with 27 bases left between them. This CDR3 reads CSVEAAEESGGRRAGELFF. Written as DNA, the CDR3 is TGCAGCGTTGAAGCGGCCGAGGAGTCAGGGGGGCGCCGGGCCGGGGAGCTGTTTTTT.

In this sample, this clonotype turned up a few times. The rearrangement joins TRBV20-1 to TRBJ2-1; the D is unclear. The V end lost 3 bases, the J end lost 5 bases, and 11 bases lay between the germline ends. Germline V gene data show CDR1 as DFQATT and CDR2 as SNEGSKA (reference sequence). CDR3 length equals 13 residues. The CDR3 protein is CSASSGFDNEQFF. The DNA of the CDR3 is TGCAGTGCTAGTTCCGGCTTCGACAATGAGCAGTTCTTC.

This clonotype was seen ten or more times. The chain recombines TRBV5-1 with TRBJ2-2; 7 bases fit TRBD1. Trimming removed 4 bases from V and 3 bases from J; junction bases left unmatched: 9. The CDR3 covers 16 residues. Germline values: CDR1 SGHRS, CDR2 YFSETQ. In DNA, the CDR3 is TGCGCCAGCAGCCCGCCCCGGGACAGTTACACCGGGGAGCTGTTTTTT. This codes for CASSPPRDSYTGELFF.

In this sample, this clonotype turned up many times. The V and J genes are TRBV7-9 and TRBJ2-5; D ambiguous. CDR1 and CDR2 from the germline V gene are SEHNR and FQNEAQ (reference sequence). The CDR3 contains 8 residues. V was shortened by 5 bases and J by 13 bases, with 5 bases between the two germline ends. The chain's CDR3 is CASSPRYF. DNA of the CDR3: TGTGCCAGCAGCCCCCGGTACTTC. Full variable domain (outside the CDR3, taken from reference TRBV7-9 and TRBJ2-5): DTGVSQNPRHKITKRGQNVTFRCDPISEHNRLYWYRQTLGQGPEFLTYFQNEAQLEKSRLLSDRFSAERPKGSFSTLEIQRTEQGDSAMYLCASSPRYFGPGTRLLVL.

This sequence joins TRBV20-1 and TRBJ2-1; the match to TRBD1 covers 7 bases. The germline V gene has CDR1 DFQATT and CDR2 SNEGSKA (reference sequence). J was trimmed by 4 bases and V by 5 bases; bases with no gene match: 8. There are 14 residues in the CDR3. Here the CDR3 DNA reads TGCAGTGCTGTTAGTCCGACAGGGTACAATGAGCAGTTCTTC. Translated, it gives CSAVSPTGYNEQFF.